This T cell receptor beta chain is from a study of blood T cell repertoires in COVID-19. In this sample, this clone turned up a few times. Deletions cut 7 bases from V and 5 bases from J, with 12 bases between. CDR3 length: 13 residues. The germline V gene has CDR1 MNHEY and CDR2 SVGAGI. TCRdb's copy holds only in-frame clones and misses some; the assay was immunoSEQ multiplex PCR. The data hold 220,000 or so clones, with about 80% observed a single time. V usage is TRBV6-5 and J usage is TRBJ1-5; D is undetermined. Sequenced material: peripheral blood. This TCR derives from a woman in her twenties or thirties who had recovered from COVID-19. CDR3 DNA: TGTGCCAGCAAGCAGGATATGGATCAGCCCCAGCATTTT. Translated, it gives CASKQDMDQPQHF.